Below are 22 T cell receptor beta chains sequenced from a single sample in a study of patients and donors after allogeneic stem cell transplantation. TCRdb used MiXCR to reprocess the RT-PCR reads, holding one entry per CDR3 protein. The sample lists about a million distinct CDR3 sequences, 18% occurring once. Sequenced input: blood, either unsorted or a sorted T cell fraction (not recorded which). The receptors derive from a human donor who was either an allogeneic HSCT recipient or a stem cell or donor lymphocyte infusion donor (not recorded which). It is not recorded whose cells these are; they may come from a transplant donor.

In this sample, this clonotype turned up a few times. V and J are TRBV5-1 and TRBJ2-7; a weak D match, TRBD1 (5 bases). Germline V gene lookup returns CDR1 SGHRS and CDR2 YFSETQ. Trimming pared 5 bases from V and 3 bases from J, leaving 15 bases between. The CDR3 totals 14 residues. DNA for the CDR3: TGCGCCAGCAGGGATCCCCAGGGTAACTACGAGCAGTACTTC. It encodes CASRDPQGNYEQYF.

This clonotype was observed a few times. J is TRBJ2-5 and V is TRBV7-3; D is perhaps TRBD2 (5 bases). The V gene's germline CDR1 is SGHTA and CDR2 FQGTGA. The CDR3 is made up of 13 amino acids. Trimming took off 5 bases at V and 7 bases at J, with 14 bases between the two ends. This CDR3 is CASSPDMAGTQYF. The CDR3 bases are TGTGCCAGCAGCCCCGACATGGCGGGGACCCAGTACTTC.

The chain employs TRBV24-1 and TRBJ2-7; TRBD2 agrees at 8 bases. Per germline, CDR1 KGHDR and CDR2 SFDVKD. Germline trimming cut 6 bases from V and 7 bases from J; bases unmatched to any gene: 13. The CDR3 covers 15 residues. DNA for the CDR3: TGTGCCACCAGTTCGGGGGGGCCCGGAGGTCAGGAGCAGTACTTC. Amino acid sequence: CATSSGGPGGQEQYF.

This clonotype was detected a few times. The DNA for the CDR3 is TGCGCCAGTACACAGGGTTACCCCGGGGAGCTGTTTTTT. Translated, it gives CASTQGYPGELFF. The chain is built from TRBV4-1 and TRBJ2-2, with D possibly matching TRBD1 (6 bases). The V gene lost 9 bases and the J gene lost 6 bases, with 14 bases spanning the gap. CDR1 is MGHRA, CDR2 YSYEKL, per germline. This CDR3 comprises 13 residues.

The gene calls are TRBV6-1 and TRBJ2-3; perhaps TRBD1 as D (6 bases). The germline V and J ends were trimmed by 10 bases and 5 bases, with 19 bases remaining between them. The CDR3 has 14 amino acids. CDR1 is MNHNS and CDR2 is SASEGT in the germline V gene. CDR3 DNA: TGTGCCACCAGGGGACGGGGAATCGTAGATACGCAGTATTTT. This codes for CATRGRGIVDTQYF.

The V gene is TRBV4-1, the J gene TRBJ2-3; D gene ambiguous. Looked up from germline, CDR1 is MGHRA and CDR2 is YSYEKL. V shed 2 bases and J shed 0 bases, with 12 bases lying between them. This CDR3 is 16 amino acids long. The CDR3 coding sequence is TGCGCCAGCAGCCAACCAGACAAGACTAGCACAGATACGCAGTATTTT. Protein product: CASSQPDKTSTDTQYF.

This clonotype was observed a few times. This sequence joins TRBV12-3 or TRBV12-4 and TRBJ1-1; TRBD1 matches 8 bases. V was pared by 6 bases and J by 4 bases, with 4 bases of the junction left unmatched. The CDR3 has 13 amino acids. The CDR3 sequence is CASRHRGSTEAFF. CDR3 nucleotides: TGTGCCAGCAGGCACAGGGGGAGCACTGAAGCTTTCTTT.

This clonotype was detected only a few times. The genes are TRBV20-1 and TRBJ2-5; the D is unclear. This CDR3 is built from 14 residues. The ends were cut back, 6 bases at V and 2 bases at J, with 16 bases in the middle. The V gene's germline CDR1 is DFQATT and CDR2 SNEGSKA (reference sequence). The CDR3 is CSAPGSSGQETQYF. Here the CDR3 DNA reads TGCAGTGCCCCCGGCAGTTCCGGTCAAGAGACCCAGTACTTC.

The table lists this clonotype with many counts. The rearrangement links TRBV15 to TRBJ2-3; no reliable D call. Germline CDR1 reads LNHNV; CDR2 reads YYDKDF (reference sequence). The CDR3 is made up of 16 amino acids. Trimming stripped 3 bases from V and 5 bases from J, with 18 bases between. Here the CDR3 DNA reads TGTGCCACCAGCAGCCCAGGTAGAAGGACGAGAGATACGCAGTATTTT. The encoded protein is CATSSPGRRTRDTQYF.

This sequence joins TRBV5-6 and TRBJ1-1, with 10 bases identical to TRBD1. The germline gives CDR1 SGHDT, CDR2 YYEEEE. This CDR3 is built from 13 residues. With V trimmed by 3 bases and J by 8 bases, 4 bases remained unmatched. For the CDR3, the DNA is TGTGCCAGCAGCTCGCGGGACAGGGGAGAAGCTTTCTTT. It encodes CASSSRDRGEAFF.

The gene calls are TRBV20-1 and TRBJ1-6; no clear D. The CDR3 length is 16 residues. Trimming took 1 base from V and 4 from J, leaving 14 bases between them. Germline V gene data show CDR1 as DFQATT and CDR2 as SNEGSKA (reference sequence). The CDR3 bases are TGCAGTGCTAGAGGGAGGGAGGGTTCTTATAATTCACCCCTCCACTTT. Translated, it gives CSARGREGSYNSPLHF.

This clonotype was seen a few times. The V call is TRBV7-9, the J call TRBJ1-2, with TRBD1 matching over 7 bases. Trimming took 1 base from V and 3 from J; bases not matched to a gene: 8. CDR1 and CDR2 (germline): SEHNR, FQNEAQ (reference sequence). This CDR3 has 16 residues. CDR3 residues: CASSLEGDRGDYGYTF. DNA of the CDR3: TGTGCCAGCAGCTTAGAGGGGGACAGAGGGGACTATGGCTACACCTTC. The whole variable domain, filled in from reference TRBV7-9 and TRBJ1-2, reads DTGVSQNPRHKITKRGQNVTFRCDPISEHNRLYWYRQTLGQGPEFLTYFQNEAQLEKSRLLSDRFSAERPKGSFSTLEIQRTEQGDSAMYLCASSLEGDRGDYGYTFGSGTRLTVV.

The gene calls are TRBV11-2 and TRBJ1-1, with 7 bases that match TRBD1. Trimming cost V 6 bases and J 5 bases; bases outside gene matches: 9. Looked up from germline, CDR1 is SGHAT and CDR2 is FQNNGV. This CDR3 is 14 amino acids long. CDR3 residues: CASRPPRGWTEAFF. The CDR3 DNA is TGTGCCAGCAGACCCCCCAGGGGGTGGACTGAAGCTTTCTTT.

J is TRBJ2-1 and V is TRBV4-1, with TRBD1 matching over 7 bases. The CDR3 runs to 13 residues. The germline V gene has CDR1 MGHRA and CDR2 YSYEKL. V was pared by 5 bases and J by 10 bases, with 8 bases of the junction left unmatched. CDR3 loop: CASSEGAVNEQFF. Written as DNA, the CDR3 is TGCGCCAGCAGCGAGGGGGCCGTCAACGAGCAGTTCTTC.

This chain uses TRBV4-2 with TRBJ1-1, with D perhaps matching TRBD1 (6 bases). CDR1 and CDR2 from the germline V gene are LGHNA and YNFKEQ. Trimming pared 4 bases from V and 7 bases from J, leaving 16 bases between. The CDR3 has 14 residues. CDR3: CASSPSYREVEAFF. For the CDR3, the DNA is TGTGCCAGCAGCCCATCCTACAGGGAAGTTGAAGCTTTCTTT.

This clonotype was recorded a few times. The rearrangement links TRBV12-3 or TRBV12-4 to TRBJ2-6; D not resolved. Deletions cut 1 base from V and 0 bases from J, with 10 bases between. The CDR3 runs to 17 residues. CDR3: CASSLVATYSGANVLTF. CDR3 DNA: TGTGCCAGCAGTTTAGTAGCTACGTACTCTGGGGCCAACGTCCTGACTTTC.

The chain's CDR3 is CASSPRVSTLTQYF. The CDR3 DNA reads as TGTGCCAGCAGCCCCCGGGTCTCAACTTTGACCCAGTACTTC. V usage is TRBV7-9 and J usage is TRBJ2-5; D is ambiguous. V lost 5 bases, J lost 7 bases, and 17 bases lay in between. Germline V lookup: CDR1 SEHNR, CDR2 FQNEAQ (reference sequence). The CDR3 sequence is 14 residues long.

The rearrangement uses TRBV7-9 and TRBJ1-1; D is ambiguous. Germline V gene data show CDR1 as SEHNR and CDR2 as FQNEAQ (reference sequence). Trimming shortened V by 1 base and J by 1 base, and 13 bases separated the two germline ends. The length of the CDR3 is 16 residues. The DNA for the CDR3 is TGTGCCAGCAGCTTAGATGTGGCGCGGTCGAACACTGAAGCTTTCTTT. This gives the protein CASSLDVARSNTEAFF.

This clonotype was counted a few times. The chain recombines TRBV12-3 or TRBV12-4 with TRBJ1-1; possibly TRBD1 for D (6 bases). The CDR3 contains 14 residues. The V and J ends lost 6 bases and 1 base respectively, with 12 bases between them. The CDR3 reads CASRQGQTNTEAFF. The CDR3, as DNA: TGTGCCAGCAGGCAAGGACAGACGAACACTGAAGCTTTCTTT.

The chain recombines TRBV24-1 with TRBJ2-1; D is undetermined. The CDR3 loop spans 16 amino acids. Germline V gene sequence: CDR1 KGHDR, CDR2 SFDVKD. Trimming took off 3 bases at V and 5 bases at J, with 16 bases between the two ends. The DNA for the CDR3 is TGTGCCACCAGTGATGCAGGACCCGTGGGGAACAATGAGCAGTTCTTC. Amino acids: CATSDAGPVGNNEQFF.

This clonotype has more than one count but fewer than ten. The CDR3 is CATSRVGGVTDTQYF. For the CDR3, the DNA is TGTGCCACCAGCAGAGTCGGGGGAGTCACAGATACGCAGTATTTT. This chain connects TRBV15 to TRBJ2-3; D possibly corresponds to TRBD2 (6 bases). Deletions cut 1 base from V and 2 bases from J, with 10 bases between. CDR1 and CDR2 from the germline V gene are LNHNV and YYDKDF (reference sequence). The CDR3 totals 15 residues. The full variable domain, rest sourced from reference TRBV15 and TRBJ2-3, is DAMVIQNPRYQVTQFGKPVTLSCSQTLNHNVMYWYQQKSSQAPKLLFHYYDKDFNNEADTPDNFQSRRPNTSFCFLDIRSPGLGDTAMYLCATSRVGGVTDTQYFGPGTRLTVL.

This clonotype came up a few times. The chain carries TRBV7-3 and TRBJ2-1, with 7 bases identical to TRBD2. V shed 4 bases, J shed 3 bases, and the junction held 6 bases outside the gene matches. The CDR3 is 15 residues long. Germline CDR1 SGHTA, CDR2 FQGTGA. CDR3 in amino acids: CASSSGLPFYNEQFF. In DNA form, the CDR3 reads TGTGCCAGCAGCTCGGGACTACCCTTCTACAATGAGCAGTTCTTC.